Sequencing of this TCR beta chain was carried out in a study of CD8+ T cells in alopecia areata. The study's findings and limits: Many expanded lesional clones stayed in scalp and blood while on tofacitinib. Across lesional scalp, and particularly alopecia totalis/universalis, clonality surpassed that of normal scalp.

Remarks on this clone: Its antigen remains unknown.

cDNA serving as the sequencing template came from extracted, reverse transcribed RNA. The data were produced by immunoSEQ multiplex PCR, yet TCRdb's version contains in-frame clones alone and is incomplete. The sample comprises 85,000 to 110,000 clones, around 84% of which are singletons, and 11% rests with the top ten. CDR3 length: 14 residues. CDR1 and CDR2 (germline): MNHEY, SMNVEV (reference sequence). The ends were cut back, 3 bases at V and 6 bases at J, with 14 bases in the middle. Described treatment: oral pan-JAK inhibitor, 5-10 mg twice daily. The sequence came from a human donor with alopecia areata. The starting material was CD8+ T cells sorted from blood, obtained at approximately week 34, from a patient treated with tofacitinib. The rearrangement uses TRBV27 and TRBJ1-1, with no clear D. Written as DNA, the CDR3 is TGTGCCAGCAGTTTTAGCTCTTTGGGTGCTGAAGCTTTCTTT. Encoded protein: CASSFSSLGAEAFF.